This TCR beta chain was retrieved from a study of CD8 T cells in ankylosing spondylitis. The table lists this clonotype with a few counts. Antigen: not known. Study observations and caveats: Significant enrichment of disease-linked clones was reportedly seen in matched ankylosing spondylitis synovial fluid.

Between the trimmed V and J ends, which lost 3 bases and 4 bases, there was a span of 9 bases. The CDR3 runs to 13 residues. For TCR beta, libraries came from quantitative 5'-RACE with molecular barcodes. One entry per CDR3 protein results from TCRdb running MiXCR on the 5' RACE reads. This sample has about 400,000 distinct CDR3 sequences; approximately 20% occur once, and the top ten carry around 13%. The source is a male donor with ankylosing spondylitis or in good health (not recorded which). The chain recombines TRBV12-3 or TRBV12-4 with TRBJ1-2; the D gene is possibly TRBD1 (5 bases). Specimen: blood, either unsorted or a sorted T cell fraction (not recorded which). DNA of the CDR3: TGTGCCAGCAGTTTCGGGACGGTCTATGGCTACACCTTC. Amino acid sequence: CASSFGTVYGYTF.